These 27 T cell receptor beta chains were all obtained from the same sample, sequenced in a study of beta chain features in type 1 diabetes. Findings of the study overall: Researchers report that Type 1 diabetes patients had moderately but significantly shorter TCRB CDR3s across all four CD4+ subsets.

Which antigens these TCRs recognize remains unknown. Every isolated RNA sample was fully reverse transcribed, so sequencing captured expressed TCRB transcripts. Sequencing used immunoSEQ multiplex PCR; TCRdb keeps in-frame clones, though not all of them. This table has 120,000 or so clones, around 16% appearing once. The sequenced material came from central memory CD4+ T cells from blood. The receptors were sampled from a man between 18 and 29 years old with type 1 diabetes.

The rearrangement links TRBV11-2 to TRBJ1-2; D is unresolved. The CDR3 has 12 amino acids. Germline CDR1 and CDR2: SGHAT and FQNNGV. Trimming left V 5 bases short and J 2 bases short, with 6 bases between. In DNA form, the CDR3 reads TGTGCCAGCAGCAAAGAGAACTATGGCTACACCTTC. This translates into CASSKENYGYTF.

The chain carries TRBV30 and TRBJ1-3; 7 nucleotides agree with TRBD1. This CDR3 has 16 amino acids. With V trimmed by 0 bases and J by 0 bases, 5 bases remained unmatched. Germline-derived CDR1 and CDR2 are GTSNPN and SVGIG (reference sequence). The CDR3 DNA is TGTGCCTGGAGTGTCGGACAGGTCCTCTCTGGAAACACCATATATTTT. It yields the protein CAWSVGQVLSGNTIYF.

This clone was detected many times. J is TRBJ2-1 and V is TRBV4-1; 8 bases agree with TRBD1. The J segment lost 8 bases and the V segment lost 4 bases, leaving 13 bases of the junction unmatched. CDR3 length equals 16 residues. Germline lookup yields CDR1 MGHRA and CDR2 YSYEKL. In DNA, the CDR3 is TGCGCCAGCAGCCCGACAGGGGACCTCTCGGTAGATGAGCAGTTCTTC. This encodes CASSPTGDLSVDEQFF.

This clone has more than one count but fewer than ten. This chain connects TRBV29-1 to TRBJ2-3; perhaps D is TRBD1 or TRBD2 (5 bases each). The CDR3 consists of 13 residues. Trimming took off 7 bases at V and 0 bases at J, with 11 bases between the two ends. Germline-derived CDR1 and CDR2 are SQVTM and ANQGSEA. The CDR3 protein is CSDGDRSTDTQYF. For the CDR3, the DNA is TGCAGCGACGGGGACCGCAGCACAGATACGCAGTATTTT.

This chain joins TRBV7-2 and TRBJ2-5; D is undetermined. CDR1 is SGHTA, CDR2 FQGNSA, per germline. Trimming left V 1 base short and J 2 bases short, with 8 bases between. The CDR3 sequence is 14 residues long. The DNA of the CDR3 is TGTGCCAGCAGCTTAGGGAGTAGTCAAGAGACCCAGTACTTC. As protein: CASSLGSSQETQYF.

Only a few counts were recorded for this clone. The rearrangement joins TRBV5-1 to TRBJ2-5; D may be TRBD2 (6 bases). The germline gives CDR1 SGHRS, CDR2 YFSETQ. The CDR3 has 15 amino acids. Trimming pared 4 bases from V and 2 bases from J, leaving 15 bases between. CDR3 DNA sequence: TGCGCCAGCAGCCCTGGCGGTAGCGGACAAGAGACCCAGTACTTC. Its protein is CASSPGGSGQETQYF.

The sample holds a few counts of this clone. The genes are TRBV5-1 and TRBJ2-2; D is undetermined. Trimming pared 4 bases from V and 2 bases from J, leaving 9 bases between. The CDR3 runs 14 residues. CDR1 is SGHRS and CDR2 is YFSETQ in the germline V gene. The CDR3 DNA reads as TGCGCCAGCAGCCCGACACATAACACCGGGGAGCTGTTTTTT. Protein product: CASSPTHNTGELFF.

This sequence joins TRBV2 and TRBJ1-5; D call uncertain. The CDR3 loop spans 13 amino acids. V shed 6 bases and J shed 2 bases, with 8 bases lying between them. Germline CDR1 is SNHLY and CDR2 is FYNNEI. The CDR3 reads CASRGERNQPQHF. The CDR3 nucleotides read TGTGCCAGCAGAGGCGAACGCAATCAGCCCCAGCATTTT.

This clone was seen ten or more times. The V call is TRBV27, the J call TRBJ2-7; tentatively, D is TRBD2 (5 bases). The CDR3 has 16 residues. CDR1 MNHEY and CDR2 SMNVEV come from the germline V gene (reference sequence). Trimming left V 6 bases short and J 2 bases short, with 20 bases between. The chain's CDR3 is CASSPLLGGLPYEQYF. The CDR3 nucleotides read TGTGCCAGCAGCCCCCTTTTGGGCGGGTTACCCTACGAGCAGTACTTC.

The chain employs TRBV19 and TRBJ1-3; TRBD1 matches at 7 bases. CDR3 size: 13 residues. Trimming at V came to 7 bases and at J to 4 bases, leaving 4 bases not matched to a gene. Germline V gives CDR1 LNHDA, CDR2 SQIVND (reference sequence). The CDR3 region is CASTLQGGNTIYF. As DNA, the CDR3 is TGTGCCAGTACCCTACAGGGGGGAAACACCATATATTTT.

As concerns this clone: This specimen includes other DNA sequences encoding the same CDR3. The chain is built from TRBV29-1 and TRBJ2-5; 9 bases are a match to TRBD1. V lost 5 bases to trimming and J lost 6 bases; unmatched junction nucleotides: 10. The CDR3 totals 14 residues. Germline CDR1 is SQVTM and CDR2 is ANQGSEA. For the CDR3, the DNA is TGCAGCGTTTCCGACAGGGGGGGTCTTAAGACCCAGTACTTC. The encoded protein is CSVSDRGGLKTQYF. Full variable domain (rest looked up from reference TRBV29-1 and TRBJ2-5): SAVISQKPSRDICQRGTSLTIQCQVDSQVTMMFWYRQQPGQSLTLIATANQGSEATYESGFVIDKFPISRPNLTFSTLTVSNMSPEDSSIYLCSVSDRGGLKTQYFGPGTRLLVL.

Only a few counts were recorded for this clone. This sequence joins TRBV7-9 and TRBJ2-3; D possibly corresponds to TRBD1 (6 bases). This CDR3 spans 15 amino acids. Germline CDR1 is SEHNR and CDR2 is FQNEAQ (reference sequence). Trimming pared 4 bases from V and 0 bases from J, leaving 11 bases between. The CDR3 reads CASSSDRASTDTQYF. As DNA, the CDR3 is TGTGCCAGCAGCTCGGACAGAGCTAGCACAGATACGCAGTATTTT.

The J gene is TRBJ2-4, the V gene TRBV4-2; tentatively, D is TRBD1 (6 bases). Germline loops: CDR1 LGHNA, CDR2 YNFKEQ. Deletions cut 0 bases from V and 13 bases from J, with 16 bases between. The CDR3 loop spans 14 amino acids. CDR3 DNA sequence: TGTGCCAGCAGCCAAGATCGGACAGACCGATGGCAGTACTTC. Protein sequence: CASSQDRTDRWQYF.

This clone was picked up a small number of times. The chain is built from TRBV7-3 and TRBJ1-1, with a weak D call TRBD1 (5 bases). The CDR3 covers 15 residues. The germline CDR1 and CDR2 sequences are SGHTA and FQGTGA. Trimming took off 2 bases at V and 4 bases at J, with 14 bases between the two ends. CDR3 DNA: TGTGCCAGCAGCTTAGCCGGGGCCTTGGGCACTGAAGCTTTCTTT. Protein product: CASSLAGALGTEAFF.

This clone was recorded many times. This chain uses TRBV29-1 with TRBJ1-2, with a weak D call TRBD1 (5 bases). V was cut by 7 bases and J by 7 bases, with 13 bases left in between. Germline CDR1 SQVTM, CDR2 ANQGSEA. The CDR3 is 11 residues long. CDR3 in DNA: TGCAGCGGGGGCACCTCATCTGGCTACACCTTC. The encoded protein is CSGGTSSGYTF.

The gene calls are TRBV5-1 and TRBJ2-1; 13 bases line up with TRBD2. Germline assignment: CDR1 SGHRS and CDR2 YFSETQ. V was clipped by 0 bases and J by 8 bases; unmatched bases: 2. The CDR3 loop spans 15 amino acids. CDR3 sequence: CASSLGTSGSDEQFF. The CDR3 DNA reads TGCGCCAGCAGCTTGGGGACTAGCGGGAGTGATGAGCAGTTCTTC. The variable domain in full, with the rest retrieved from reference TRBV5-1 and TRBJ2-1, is KAGVTQTPRYLIKTRGQQVTLSCSPISGHRSVSWYQQTPGQGLQFLFEYFSETQRNKGNFPGRFSGRQFSNSRSEMNVSTLELGDSALYLCASSLGTSGSDEQFFGPGTRLTVL.

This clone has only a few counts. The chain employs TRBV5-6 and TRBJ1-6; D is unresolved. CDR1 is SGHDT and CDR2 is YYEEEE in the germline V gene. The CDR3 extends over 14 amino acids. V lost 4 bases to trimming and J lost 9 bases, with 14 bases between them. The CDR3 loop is CASSESSRSSPLHF. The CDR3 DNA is TGTGCCAGCAGCGAGTCCTCGAGGAGTTCACCCCTCCACTTT.

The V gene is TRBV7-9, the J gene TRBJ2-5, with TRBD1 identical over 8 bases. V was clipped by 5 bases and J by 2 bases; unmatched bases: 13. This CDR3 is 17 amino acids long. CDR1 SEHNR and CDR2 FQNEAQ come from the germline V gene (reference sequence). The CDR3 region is CASSPQRGRGLQETQYF. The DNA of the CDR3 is TGTGCCAGCAGCCCCCAACGGGGCAGGGGGCTGCAAGAGACCCAGTACTTC.

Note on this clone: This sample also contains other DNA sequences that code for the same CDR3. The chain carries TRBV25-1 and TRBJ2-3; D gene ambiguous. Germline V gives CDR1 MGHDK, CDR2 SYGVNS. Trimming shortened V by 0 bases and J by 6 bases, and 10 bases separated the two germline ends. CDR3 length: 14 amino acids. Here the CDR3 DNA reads TGTGCCAGCAGTGAATATGGGCCGAGGGATACGCAGTATTTT. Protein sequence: CASSEYGPRDTQYF.

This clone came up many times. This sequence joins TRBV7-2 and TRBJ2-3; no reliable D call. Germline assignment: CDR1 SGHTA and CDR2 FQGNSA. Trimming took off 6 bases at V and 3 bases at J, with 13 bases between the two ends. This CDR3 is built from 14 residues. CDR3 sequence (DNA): TGTGCCAGCAGTAAAGGAACACCGACAGATACGCAGTATTTT. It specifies CASSKGTPTDTQYF. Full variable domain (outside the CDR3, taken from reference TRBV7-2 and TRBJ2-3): GAGVSQSPSNKVTEKGKDVELRCDPISGHTALYWYRQSLGQGLEFLIYFQGNSAPDKSGLPSDRFSAERTGGSVSTLTIQRTQQEDSAVYLCASSKGTPTDTQYFGPGTRLTVL.

CDR3 in amino acids: CASSPPGQGFGELFF. The CDR3 DNA reads TGTGCCAGCAGCCCCCCAGGACAGGGGTTCGGGGAGCTGTTTTTT. The V gene is TRBV7-9, the J gene TRBJ2-2; TRBD1 matches at 9 bases. The CDR3 sequence is 15 residues long. V was clipped by 5 bases and J by 7 bases; unmatched bases: 8. Germline V gives CDR1 SEHNR, CDR2 FQNEAQ (reference sequence).

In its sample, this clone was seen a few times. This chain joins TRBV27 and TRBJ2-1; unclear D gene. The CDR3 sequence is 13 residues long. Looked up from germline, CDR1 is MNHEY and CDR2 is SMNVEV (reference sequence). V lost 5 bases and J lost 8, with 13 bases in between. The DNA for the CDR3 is TGTGCCAGCAGTACCCGCTCGGGCCATGAGCAGTTCTTC. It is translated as CASSTRSGHEQFF.

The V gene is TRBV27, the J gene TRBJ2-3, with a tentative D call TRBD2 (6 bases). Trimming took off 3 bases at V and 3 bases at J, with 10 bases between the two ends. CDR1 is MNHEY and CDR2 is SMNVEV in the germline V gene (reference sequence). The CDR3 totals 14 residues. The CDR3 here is CASSLSAGTDTQYF. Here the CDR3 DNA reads TGTGCCAGCAGTTTGAGCGCGGGGACAGATACGCAGTATTTT.

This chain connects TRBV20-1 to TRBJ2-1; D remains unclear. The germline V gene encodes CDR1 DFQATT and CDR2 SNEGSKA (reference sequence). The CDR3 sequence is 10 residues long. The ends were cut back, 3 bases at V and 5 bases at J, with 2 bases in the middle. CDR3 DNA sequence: TGCAGTGCTAGCGACAATGAGCAGTTCTTC. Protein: CSASDNEQFF.

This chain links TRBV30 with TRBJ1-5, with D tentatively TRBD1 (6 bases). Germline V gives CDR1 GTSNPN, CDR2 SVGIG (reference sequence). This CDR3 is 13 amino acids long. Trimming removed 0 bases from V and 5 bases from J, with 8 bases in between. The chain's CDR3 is CAWSVRGDQPQHF. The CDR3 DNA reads TGTGCCTGGAGTGTTAGGGGGGATCAGCCCCAGCATTTT.

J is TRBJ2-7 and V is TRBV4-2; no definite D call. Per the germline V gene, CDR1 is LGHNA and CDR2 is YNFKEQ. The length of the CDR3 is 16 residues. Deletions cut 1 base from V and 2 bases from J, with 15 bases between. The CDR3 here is CASSQGHPASTYEQYF. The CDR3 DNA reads TGTGCCAGCAGCCAAGGACACCCGGCTAGTACCTACGAGCAGTACTTC.

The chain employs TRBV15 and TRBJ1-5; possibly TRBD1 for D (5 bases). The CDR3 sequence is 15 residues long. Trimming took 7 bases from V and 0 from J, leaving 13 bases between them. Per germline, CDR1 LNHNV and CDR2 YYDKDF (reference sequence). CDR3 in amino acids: CATNSDSYSNQPQHF. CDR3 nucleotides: TGTGCCACCAACTCCGACAGCTATAGCAATCAGCCCCAGCATTTT.